Shown below are 30 T cell receptor beta chains from a single sample sequenced in a study of blood T cell repertoires in COVID-19 (dated by TCRdb to the early 2020s). The library was prepared using the immunoSEQ multiplex PCR assay. TCRdb provides this immuneACCESS table in a form limited to in-frame rearrangements. Some clones are lacking; in checked studies, under half of them reflect an unresolved V gene, and why the rest are absent is not known. The sample table lists about 230,000 clones, roughly 80% of them with a count of one. The top ten constitute about 8% of the sample. Sequenced sample: peripheral blood. Every receptor here comes from a woman older than 75 with acute or convalescent COVID-19.

V usage is TRBV4-1 and J usage is TRBJ2-7; TRBD2 might be the D (5 bases). There are 17 residues in the CDR3. Germline CDR1 is MGHRA and CDR2 is YSYEKL. V gave up 0 bases and J gave up 0 bases, with 15 bases separating them. DNA for the CDR3: TGCGCCAGCAGCCAAGATTTGCGAGGGTTCCCCTCCTACGAGCAGTACTTC. It yields the protein CASSQDLRGFPSYEQYF.

The chain uses TRBV7-2 and TRBJ2-2, with TRBD1 matching over 7 bases. The CDR3 totals 15 residues. Germline V gene lookup returns CDR1 SGHTA and CDR2 FQGNSA. The ends lost 3 bases at V and 0 bases at J; junction bases unmatched: 1. The CDR3 region has the DNA TGTGCCAGCAGCTTCCAGGGGGCGAACACCGGGGAGCTGTTTTTT. Encoded protein: CASSFQGANTGELFF.

This chain uses TRBV9 with TRBJ2-5; perhaps TRBD1 as D (5 bases). The ends were cut back, 3 bases at V and 1 base at J, with 19 bases in the middle. Germline lookup yields CDR1 SGDLS and CDR2 YYNGEE. This CDR3 is 17 amino acids long. DNA for the CDR3: TGTGCCAGCAGCGCCCGCCTTGGGATGGGGCCCCAAGAGACCCAGTACTTC. Residues: CASSARLGMGPQETQYF.

V gene TRBV18 combines with J gene TRBJ2-7, with a weak D call TRBD1 (5 bases). Trimming left V 4 bases short and J 4 bases short, with 5 bases between. Germline CDR1 reads KGHSH; CDR2 reads LQKENI. The CDR3 has 11 residues. CDR3 amino acids: CASSQGYEQYF. The CDR3 DNA follows: TGTGCCAGCTCACAGGGGTACGAGCAGTACTTC.

This chain links TRBV6-5 with TRBJ1-6; a possible D gene is TRBD1 (6 bases). The CDR3 loop spans 12 amino acids. V gave up 11 bases and J gave up 7 bases, with 12 bases separating them. Germline CDR1 MNHEY, CDR2 SVGAGI. The CDR3, as DNA: TGTGCCGGCCGGACAGTCAATTCACCCCTCCACTTT. As protein: CAGRTVNSPLHF.

The V gene is TRBV6-5, the J gene TRBJ1-5, with D perhaps matching TRBD1 (6 bases). The CDR3 loop spans 15 amino acids. Per germline, CDR1 MNHEY and CDR2 SVGAGI. V lost 5 bases and J 5 bases, leaving 16 bases between the germline ends. The CDR3, as DNA: TGTGCCAGCAGTCCCGGGACACAAACGTATCAGCCCCAGCATTTT. This codes for CASSPGTQTYQPQHF.

The rearrangement joins TRBV19 to TRBJ2-3; 7 bases fit TRBD1. The ends lost 7 bases at V and 0 bases at J; junction bases unmatched: 1. Germline CDR1 reads LNHDA; CDR2 reads SQIVND (reference sequence). This CDR3 has 13 residues. CDR3 DNA sequence: TGTGCCAGTAAGGACAGGAGCACAGATACGCAGTATTTT. Protein: CASKDRSTDTQYF.

The chain joins TRBV5-1 to TRBJ1-2; a possible D gene is TRBD1 (6 bases). Germline V lookup: CDR1 SGHRS, CDR2 YFSETQ. Trimming removed 4 bases at V and 3 bases at J, with 16 bases between. The CDR3 has 15 residues. The CDR3 DNA reads as TGCGCCAGCAGCCAAGAGGGTGGACAGTACTATGGCTACACCTTC. The encoded protein is CASSQEGGQYYGYTF.

V gene TRBV2 combines with J gene TRBJ2-5; 7 bases line up with TRBD2. This CDR3 has 11 residues. The V and J ends lost 7 bases and 7 bases, in that order; junction bases with no gene match: 3. CDR1 and CDR2 from the germline V gene are SNHLY and FYNNEI. CDR3 amino acids: CASNSGGTQYF. CDR3 nucleotides: TGTGCCAGCAACTCGGGGGGGACCCAGTACTTC.

The gene calls are TRBV6-4 and TRBJ1-2, with D possibly TRBD1 on 5 matching bases. The length of the CDR3 is 14 residues. Germline V gives CDR1 MRHNA, CDR2 SNTAGT. Trimming took off 9 bases at V and 3 bases at J, with 17 bases between the two ends. The CDR3 DNA is TGTGCCAGAAAGGGAGCGGGGCGGTACTATGGCTACACCTTC. Translation gives CARKGAGRYYGYTF.

This chain joins TRBV28 and TRBJ1-4, with D maybe TRBD1 (6 bases). Germline CDR1 reads MDHEN; CDR2 reads SYDVKM. The CDR3 sequence is 15 residues long. V lost 2 bases and J lost 7, with 14 bases in between. The CDR3 coding sequence is TGTGCCAGCAGTTTAGGGGGGGCGCAGGGTGAAAAACTGTTTTTT. Protein: CASSLGGAQGEKLFF. The complete variable domain, with remaining parts taken from reference TRBV28 and TRBJ1-4, reads DVKVTQSSRYLVKRTGEKVFLECVQDMDHENMFWYRQDPGLGLRLIYFSYDVKMKEKGDIPEGYSVSREKKERFSLILESASTNQTSMYLCASSLGGAQGEKLFFGSGTQLSVL.

The chain has TRBV5-1 and TRBJ2-1, with 7 positions matching TRBD2. The CDR3 length is 16 residues. The junction had 14 bases not matched to a gene; V was cut back by 4 bases and J by 7 bases. Looked up from germline, CDR1 is SGHRS and CDR2 is YFSETQ. CDR3 coding DNA: TGCGCCAGCAGCGGTCAGTCGCGGGAGCCGCCAAATGAGCAGTTCTTC. Translating gives CASSGQSREPPNEQFF.

The rearrangement links TRBV20-1 to TRBJ1-4; TRBD1 matches at 8 bases. CDR3 length: 14 amino acids. The V segment lost 3 bases and the J segment 4 bases; nucleotides outside the gene matches: 4. Germline V gives CDR1 DFQATT, CDR2 SNEGSKA (reference sequence). CDR3 bases: TGCAGTGCTAGTCAGGGGGCCGGTAATGAAAAACTGTTTTTT. This translates into CSASQGAGNEKLFF.

The chain recombines TRBV6-5 with TRBJ1-4; 7 positions match TRBD1. Germline V gene lookup returns CDR1 MNHEY and CDR2 SVGAGI. The CDR3 length is 15 residues. Losses at the gene ends were 5 bases for V and 4 bases for J; bases not matched to a gene: 7. The CDR3 spells CASSILQGNNEKLFF. The DNA of the CDR3 is TGTGCCAGCAGTATCCTACAGGGGAATAATGAAAAACTGTTTTTT.

The chain recombines TRBV5-1 with TRBJ2-3, with D tentatively TRBD1 (6 bases). There are 14 residues in the CDR3. From germline, CDR1 is SGHRS and CDR2 YFSETQ. V was shortened by 6 bases and J by 4 bases, with 15 bases between the two germline ends. In nucleotides, the CDR3 is TGCGCCAGCAACATTGGACAGTTACCAGATACGCAGTATTTT. Its protein is CASNIGQLPDTQYF.

This chain uses TRBV4-1 with TRBJ2-1; a weak D match, TRBD1 (5 bases). Germline V gives CDR1 MGHRA, CDR2 YSYEKL. The CDR3 runs to 15 residues. Trimming pared 1 base from V and 1 base from J, leaving 8 bases between. In nucleotides, the CDR3 is TGCGCCAGCAGCCAAGGTGGGGCTTCCTACAATGAGCAGTTCTTC. Protein sequence: CASSQGGASYNEQFF.

Here the CDR3 reads CASRPLAGLNTQYF. Here the CDR3 DNA reads TGTGCCAGTAGACCACTAGCGGGGTTGAATACGCAGTATTTT. The chain recombines TRBV19 with TRBJ2-3; 10 positions match TRBD2. The germline V gene encodes CDR1 LNHDA and CDR2 SQIVND (reference sequence). With V trimmed by 6 bases and J by 7 bases, 7 bases remained unmatched. This CDR3 is 14 amino acids long.

This sequence joins TRBV20-1 and TRBJ1-1; D is uncertain. In germline, CDR1 is DFQATT, CDR2 SNEGSKA (reference sequence). The CDR3 is 11 residues long. V was trimmed by 3 bases and J by 0 bases, leaving 2 bases between them. The CDR3 here is CSASVNTEAFF. The CDR3 region has the DNA TGCAGTGCTAGCGTGAACACTGAAGCTTTCTTT.

The chain couples TRBV11-2 to TRBJ2-3; weak D call: TRBD1 (5 bases). The CDR3 has 15 amino acids. V lost 6 bases to trimming and J lost 9 bases, with 22 bases between them. Germline CDR1 and CDR2: SGHAT and FQNNGV. CDR3 sequence: CASSRQSPFSLTQYF. As DNA, the CDR3 is TGTGCCAGCAGTCGACAGAGTCCCTTCTCCTTAACGCAGTATTTT.

The J gene is TRBJ2-1, the V gene TRBV7-2; possible D gene TRBD1, 6 bases. This CDR3 comprises 15 residues. Germline loops: CDR1 SGHTA, CDR2 FQGNSA. V gave up 3 bases and J gave up 6 bases, with 15 bases separating them. The chain's CDR3 is CASSLQAGEFNEQFF. CDR3 DNA: TGTGCCAGCAGCTTGCAAGCAGGGGAATTCAATGAGCAGTTCTTC.

The gene calls are TRBV5-1 and TRBJ2-3; maybe TRBD2 (6 bases). V gave up 3 bases and J gave up 0 bases, with 8 bases separating them. In germline, CDR1 is SGHRS, CDR2 YFSETQ. The length of the CDR3 is 14 residues. The DNA for the CDR3 is TGCGCCAGCAGCTACAGCGGGAGCACAGATACGCAGTATTTT. It translates to CASSYSGSTDTQYF. The full variable domain, its missing parts supplied by reference TRBV5-1 and TRBJ2-3, is KAGVTQTPRYLIKTRGQQVTLSCSPISGHRSVSWYQQTPGQGLQFLFEYFSETQRNKGNFPGRFSGRQFSNSRSEMNVSTLELGDSALYLCASSYSGSTDTQYFGPGTRLTVL.

As DNA, the CDR3 is TGTGCCAGCAGCGGACGACTAGCGGGGGGTGGCGAGCAGTACTTC. This encodes CASSGRLAGGGEQYF. V gene TRBV7-2 combines with J gene TRBJ2-7; 13 bases agree with TRBD2. V trimming: 5 bases; J trimming: 6 bases; junction bases outside the gene matches: 7. Germline V lookup: CDR1 SGHTA, CDR2 FQGNSA. The CDR3 totals 15 residues.

The chain uses TRBV7-8 and TRBJ2-7; the match to TRBD1 covers 7 bases. From germline, CDR1 is SGHVS and CDR2 FQNEAQ. V trimming: 5 bases; J trimming: 2 bases; junction bases outside the gene matches: 6. The CDR3 is made up of 14 amino acids. The CDR3 DNA reads TGTGCCAGCAGCCTGATTGACAGGGCCTACGAGCAGTACTTC. Translation: CASSLIDRAYEQYF.

The chain links TRBV10-1 to TRBJ2-5, with 7 bases fitting TRBD1. The V and J ends lost 3 bases and 2 bases, in that order; junction bases with no gene match: 6. CDR1 and CDR2 from the germline V gene are WNHNN and SYGVQD (reference sequence). The CDR3 consists of 15 residues. The CDR3 nucleotides read TGCGCCAGCAGTGATAGCCTGGGACAGCAAGAGACCCAGTACTTC. As protein: CASSDSLGQQETQYF.

The chain couples TRBV6-6 to TRBJ1-1; TRBD1 is a possible D gene (6 bases). In germline, CDR1 is MNHNY, CDR2 SVGAGI (reference sequence). Trimming cost V 8 bases and J 1 base, with 17 bases left between them. The CDR3 sequence is 15 residues long. The DNA for the CDR3 is TGTGCCAGCTATAATACAGGGTTTGGGAACACTGAAGCTTTCTTT. Translated: CASYNTGFGNTEAFF.

The chain has TRBV25-1 and TRBJ2-2, with TRBD1 matching over 7 bases. CDR1 and CDR2 from the germline V gene are MGHDK and SYGVNS. This CDR3 contains 14 residues. The V and J ends lost 6 bases and 3 bases, in that order; junction bases with no gene match: 4. CDR3 sequence reads: CASRRQGYTGELFF. Here the CDR3 DNA reads TGTGCCAGCAGGAGACAGGGATACACCGGGGAGCTGTTTTTT.

This clone was counted a single time. The chain is built from TRBV9 and TRBJ2-5; 8 bases map to TRBD2. The V gene end was trimmed by 4 bases and the J gene end by 5 bases; junction bases not matched to a gene: 13. The CDR3 length is 16 residues. The germline V gene has CDR1 SGDLS and CDR2 YYNGEE. The CDR3 bases are TGTGCCAGCAGCCCAAGGTCGGGGGGGCTCGTGGAGACCCAGTACTTC. It encodes CASSPRSGGLVETQYF.

The J gene is TRBJ1-6, the V gene TRBV27; D unresolved. V gave up 4 bases and J gave up 8 bases, with 6 bases separating them. Per the germline V gene, CDR1 is MNHEY and CDR2 is SMNVEV (reference sequence). The CDR3 runs 12 residues. The CDR3 sequence is CASSSRDSPLHF. CDR3 DNA: TGTGCCAGCAGTTCGAGGGATTCACCCCTCCACTTT.

This clone appeared a few times. The V and J genes are TRBV19 and TRBJ2-7, with a possible D match to TRBD1 (6 bases). Deletions cut 6 bases from V and 0 bases from J, with 12 bases between. Germline loops: CDR1 LNHDA, CDR2 SQIVND (reference sequence). The CDR3 is 14 residues long. The CDR3 region is CASSRDKNSYEQYF. The CDR3, as DNA: TGTGCCAGTAGCCGGGACAAAAACTCCTACGAGCAGTACTTC.

This chain joins TRBV27 and TRBJ2-2, with a tentative D call TRBD2 (5 bases). The V and J ends lost 11 bases and 0 bases respectively, with 10 bases between them. The V gene's germline CDR1 is MNHEY and CDR2 SMNVEV (reference sequence). The CDR3 has 13 amino acids. The CDR3 nucleotides are TGTGCCTCGCGGGCTGCGAACACCGGGGAGCTGTTTTTT. As protein: CASRAANTGELFF.